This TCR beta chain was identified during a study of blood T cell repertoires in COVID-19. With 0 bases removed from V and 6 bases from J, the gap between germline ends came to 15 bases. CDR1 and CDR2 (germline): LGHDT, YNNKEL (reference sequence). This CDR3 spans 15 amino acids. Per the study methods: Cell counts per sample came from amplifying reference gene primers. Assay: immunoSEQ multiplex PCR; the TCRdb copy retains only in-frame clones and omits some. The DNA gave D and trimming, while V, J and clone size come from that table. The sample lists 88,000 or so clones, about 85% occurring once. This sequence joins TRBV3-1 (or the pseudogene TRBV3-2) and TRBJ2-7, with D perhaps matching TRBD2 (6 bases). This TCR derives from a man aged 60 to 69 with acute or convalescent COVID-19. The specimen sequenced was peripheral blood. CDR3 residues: CASSQDRPGEVEQYF. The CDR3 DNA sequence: TGTGCCAGCAGCCAAGATCGACCGGGAGAAGTCGAGCAGTACTTC.